This T cell receptor (beta chain) was obtained from a study of cytomegalovirus exposure and HLA in healthy donors. Germline V gene sequence: CDR1 SEHNR, CDR2 FQNEAQ (reference sequence). Trimming stripped 5 bases from V and 7 bases from J, with 5 bases between. The CDR3 consists of 10 residues. Remarks on this clone: Antigen specificity is unknown.

Study results and limitations: Some V segments, TRBV6-2 and TRBV6-3 among them, were indistinguishable and were therefore excluded. There were some public TCRs occurring in many donors, but most TCR sequences were rare.

Researchers ran the PCR with 60 Vbeta and 13 Jbeta primers. The protocol was immunoSEQ multiplex PCR, while the TCRdb copy is restricted to in-frame clones and leaves out a portion. The sample includes roughly 120,000 clones, less than 20% of them seen just once. The receptor was derived from a woman aged 18-29 years in good health and CMV-seronegative. This rearrangement joins TRBV7-9 to TRBJ1-1, with D hard to call. Sequenced sample: PBMCs. This CDR3 reads CASSQNEAFF. The CDR3 DNA follows: TGTGCCAGCAGCCAGAATGAAGCTTTCTTT. Filled out from reference TRBV7-9 and TRBJ1-1, the complete variable domain reads DTGVSQNPRHKITKRGQNVTFRCDPISEHNRLYWYRQTLGQGPEFLTYFQNEAQLEKSRLLSDRFSAERPKGSFSTLEIQRTEQGDSAMYLCASSQNEAFFGQGTRLTVV.